These 2 T cell receptor beta chains came from one sample sequenced in a study of T cell repertoires in cytomegalovirus infection. One entry per CDR3 protein results from TCRdb running MiXCR on the reads. The data show approximately 120,000 distinct CDR3 sequences, 25% to 35% seen once. No cognate antigen is known for these TCRs. The source material was CD8+ T cells from cultured PBMCs, sampled from culture after CMV antigen stimulation. The receptors were gathered from a human donor in good health (CMV status not recorded). Some clones in this sample may be carry-over from other donors' samples.

The rearrangement uses TRBV7-9 and TRBJ1-2; the D is unclear. Looked up from germline, CDR1 is SEHNR and CDR2 is FQNEAQ (reference sequence). The CDR3 has 14 residues. Between the trimmed V and J ends, which lost 1 base and 6 bases, there was a span of 12 bases. CDR3 DNA sequence: TGTGCCAGCAGCTTAGGGTGGGGAGAGGATGGCTACACCTTC. Its translation is CASSLGWGEDGYTF.

The chain is built from TRBV25-1 and TRBJ1-1, with a tentative D call TRBD1 (5 bases). The germline CDR1 and CDR2 sequences are MGHDK and SYGVNS. V was trimmed by 8 bases and J by 0 bases, leaving 10 bases between them. The CDR3 contains 13 residues. CDR3 DNA: TGTGCCAGCTGGGGGGGGTTGAACACTGAAGCTTTCTTT. It is translated as CASWGGLNTEAFF.